This entry lists 19 T cell receptor beta chains sequenced from one sample in a study of OX40 agonist ivuxolimab in advanced cancers. Libraries came from the immunoSEQ multiplex PCR assay. What TCRdb holds here is the immuneACCESS table cut down to in-frame rearrangements. Part of the clones is not present; checked against another copy, under half of the missing clones reflect an unresolved V gene, and the others are unexplained. This sample holds 25,000 to 35,000 clones; more than 85% were observed only once. Around 27% of the sample rests with the top ten. The specimen comprised CD4+ or CD8+ T cells sorted from blood, sampled in a trial of the OX40 agonist ivuxolimab. Receptor source: an adult with an advanced solid tumor such as melanoma, head and neck, liver or kidney cancer.

CDR3 amino acids: CASSLAREQTSSQETQYF. The CDR3 bases are TGTGCCAGCAGCTTAGCGAGGGAACAGACTAGTTCACAAGAGACCCAGTACTTC. This chain joins TRBV7-8 and TRBJ2-5; a possible D gene is TRBD2 (6 bases). CDR3 size: 18 residues. The V gene lost 0 bases and the J gene lost 2 bases, with 19 bases spanning the gap. Germline V gene data show CDR1 as SGHVS and CDR2 as FQNEAQ.

V gene TRBV5-4 combines with J gene TRBJ1-2; 7 bases match TRBD1. V lost 4 bases to trimming and J lost 1 base; unmatched junction nucleotides: 10. CDR3 length: 16 residues. The germline V gene has CDR1 SGHNT and CDR2 YYREEE (reference sequence). The CDR3 DNA reads TGTGCCAGCAGCACCGGGACAGACATTATTAACTATGGCTACACCTTC. This sequence encodes CASSTGTDIINYGYTF.

The CDR3 sequence: CASSEAGTGGTEAFF. The CDR3 nucleotides read TGTGCCAGCAGTGAAGCAGGGACAGGGGGGACTGAAGCTTTCTTT. This rearrangement joins TRBV6-1 to TRBJ1-1; TRBD1 matches at 11 bases. Germline lookup yields CDR1 MNHNS and CDR2 SASEGT. V trimming: 0 bases; J trimming: 5 bases; junction bases outside the gene matches: 2. CDR3 size: 15 residues.

The rearrangement joins TRBV6-1 to TRBJ1-1; D uncertain. Germline CDR1 reads MNHNS; CDR2 reads SASEGT. Trimming cost V 6 bases and J 3 bases, with 17 bases left between them. The CDR3 length is 15 residues. CDR3 protein: CASRATVLLHTEAFF. CDR3 nucleotides: TGTGCCAGCAGGGCAACAGTTTTGTTGCACACTGAAGCTTTCTTT.

The genes are TRBV6-6 and TRBJ2-7; 7 nucleotides line up with TRBD2. The CDR3 has 15 amino acids. With 0 bases clipped from V and 6 bases from J, the junction kept 8 bases outside the gene matches. Germline V gene lookup returns CDR1 MNHNY and CDR2 SVGAGI (reference sequence). The CDR3 loop is CASSYSIQRDGEQYF. The CDR3 DNA sequence: TGTGCCAGCAGTTACTCGATCCAGCGGGACGGCGAGCAGTACTTC.

The chain carries TRBV28 and TRBJ2-1; D remains ambiguous. Germline lookup yields CDR1 MDHEN and CDR2 SYDVKM. V was pared by 5 bases and J by 6 bases, with 11 bases between. The CDR3 has 13 residues. CDR3 nucleotides: TGTGCCAGCAGTCCCCGCCTTCGCAATGAGCAGTTCTTC. Its protein product is CASSPRLRNEQFF. Supplemented by reference TRBV28 and TRBJ2-1, the full variable domain reads DVKVTQSSRYLVKRTGEKVFLECVQDMDHENMFWYRQDPGLGLRLIYFSYDVKMKEKGDIPEGYSVSREKKERFSLILESASTNQTSMYLCASSPRLRNEQFFGPGTRLTVL.

The gene calls are TRBV6-5 and TRBJ2-7, with 7 bases that match TRBD1. J was trimmed by 3 bases and V by 5 bases; bases with no gene match: 4. CDR1 is MNHEY and CDR2 is SVGAGI in the germline V gene. The CDR3 loop spans 13 amino acids. CDR3 DNA: TGTGCCAGCAGTGAGGGACAGTACTACGAGCAGTACTTC. Encoded protein: CASSEGQYYEQYF.

The chain carries TRBV7-2 and TRBJ2-7; possibly TRBD1 or TRBD2 for D (5 bases each). This CDR3 spans 13 amino acids. Germline CDR1 is SGHTA and CDR2 is FQGNSA. V lost 3 bases to trimming and J lost 2 bases, with 8 bases between them. As DNA, the CDR3 is TGTGCCAGCAGCTTCGGGACCGCCTACGAGCAGTACTTC. It codes for CASSFGTAYEQYF.

The chain is built from TRBV27 and TRBJ1-2; the D is unclear. CDR3 size: 13 residues. Germline loops: CDR1 MNHEY, CDR2 SMNVEV (reference sequence). V was clipped by 3 bases and J by 5 bases, with 10 bases between them. The CDR3 region is CASSFDVTYGYTF. CDR3 DNA: TGTGCCAGCAGTTTTGATGTAACATATGGCTACACCTTC.

The chain carries TRBV28 and TRBJ2-7; 9 positions agree with TRBD1. Trimming cost V 8 bases and J 2 bases; bases outside gene matches: 7. CDR1 and CDR2 (germline): MDHEN, SYDVKM. There are 14 residues in the CDR3. This CDR3 reads CASSPGQGPYEQYF. Written as DNA, the CDR3 is TGTGCCAGCTCTCCGGGACAGGGCCCCTACGAGCAGTACTTC.

The chain is built from TRBV19 and TRBJ2-3; TRBD1 matches at 11 bases. Per the germline V gene, CDR1 is LNHDA and CDR2 is SQIVND (reference sequence). The CDR3 is 14 residues long. V was pared by 6 bases and J by 4 bases, with 3 bases of the junction left unmatched. The CDR3, as DNA: TGTGCCAGTAGCTGGACAGGGGGCCCAGATACGCAGTATTTT. It yields the protein CASSWTGGPDTQYF.

The chain employs TRBV28 and TRBJ2-7, with 8 positions matching TRBD1. Trimming took 3 bases from V and 4 from J; bases not matched to a gene: 5. Germline V gene lookup returns CDR1 MDHEN and CDR2 SYDVKM. This CDR3 region has 14 residues. CDR3: CASSFRGRMYEQYF. As DNA, the CDR3 is TGTGCCAGCAGTTTCAGGGGGCGCATGTACGAGCAGTACTTC.

For the CDR3, the DNA is TGTGCCAGCAGCTCCCTAGGAACACCCTACAATGAGCAGTTCTTC. Translated, it gives CASSSLGTPYNEQFF. This rearrangement joins TRBV11-2 to TRBJ2-1; unclear D gene. Germline loops: CDR1 SGHAT, CDR2 FQNNGV. The CDR3 is 15 amino acids. Trimming stripped 4 bases from V and 2 bases from J, with 12 bases between.

The rearrangement uses TRBV5-6 and TRBJ2-5; 7 nucleotides align to TRBD1. Looked up from germline, CDR1 is SGHDT and CDR2 is YYEEEE. With V trimmed by 0 bases and J by 4 bases, 15 bases remained unmatched. The CDR3 length is 18 residues. The CDR3 reads CASSLDRGPTPNPETQYF. CDR3 bases: TGTGCCAGCAGCTTGGACAGGGGCCCAACCCCGAATCCAGAGACCCAGTACTTC. The variable domain in full, completed from reference TRBV5-6 and TRBJ2-5, reads DAGVTQSPTHLIKTRGQQVTLRCSPKSGHDTVSWYQQALGQGPQFIFQYYEEEERQRGNFPDRFSGHQFPNYSSELNVNALLLGDSALYLCASSLDRGPTPNPETQYFGPGTRLLVL.

This chain connects TRBV7-3 to TRBJ2-7; D is undetermined. Germline V gene sequence: CDR1 SGHTA, CDR2 FQGTGA. The CDR3 length is 15 residues. Trimming took off 3 bases at V and 5 bases at J, with 17 bases between the two ends. CDR3 sequence: CASSFIRRIADEQYF. As DNA, the CDR3 is TGTGCCAGCAGCTTTATTCGTCGGATCGCCGACGAGCAGTACTTC. Combining the CDR3 with reference TRBV7-3 and TRBJ2-7 gives the whole variable domain GAGVSQTPSNKVTEKGKYVELRCDPISGHTALYWYRQSLGQGPEFLIYFQGTGAADDSGLPNDRFFAVRPEGSVSTLKIQRTERGDSAVYLCASSFIRRIADEQYFGPGTRLTVT.

The rearrangement links TRBV27 to TRBJ2-7; D possibly corresponds to TRBD1 (5 bases). The V end lost 5 bases, the J end lost 8 bases, and 13 bases lay between the germline ends. The CDR3 contains 12 residues. Germline CDR1 and CDR2: MNHEY and SMNVEV (reference sequence). CDR3 DNA sequence: TGTGCCAGCAGTGGAGACAGTGGCCAGCAGTACTTC. It is translated as CASSGDSGQQYF.

The chain combines TRBV19 with TRBJ1-4, with TRBD1 as a possible D gene (5 bases). Germline V lookup: CDR1 LNHDA, CDR2 SQIVND (reference sequence). The V end lost 3 bases, the J end lost 7 bases, and 18 bases lay between the germline ends. The CDR3 sequence is 16 residues long. The CDR3 here is CASSIKGVKPGEKLFF. The CDR3 DNA reads as TGTGCCAGTAGTATCAAAGGGGTGAAGCCGGGTGAAAAACTGTTTTTT.

The chain employs TRBV7-9 and TRBJ2-7; D is perhaps TRBD2 (5 bases). Looked up from germline, CDR1 is SEHNR and CDR2 is FQNEAQ (reference sequence). This CDR3 is 16 amino acids long. V lost 5 bases and J 4 bases, leaving 21 bases between the germline ends. The CDR3 loop reads CASSRYPGLRAYEQYF. The CDR3 DNA sequence: TGTGCCAGCAGCCGCTATCCGGGATTACGGGCTTACGAGCAGTACTTC.

This clone was detected only once. The chain employs TRBV19 and TRBJ2-3; 10 bases agree with TRBD2. CDR1 LNHDA and CDR2 SQIVND come from the germline V gene (reference sequence). The CDR3 runs to 15 residues. Losses at the gene ends were 3 bases for V and 1 base for J; bases not matched to a gene: 1. The CDR3 protein is CASSILAGGTDTQYF. The DNA of the CDR3 is TGTGCCAGTAGTATCCTAGCGGGAGGCACAGATACGCAGTATTTT.